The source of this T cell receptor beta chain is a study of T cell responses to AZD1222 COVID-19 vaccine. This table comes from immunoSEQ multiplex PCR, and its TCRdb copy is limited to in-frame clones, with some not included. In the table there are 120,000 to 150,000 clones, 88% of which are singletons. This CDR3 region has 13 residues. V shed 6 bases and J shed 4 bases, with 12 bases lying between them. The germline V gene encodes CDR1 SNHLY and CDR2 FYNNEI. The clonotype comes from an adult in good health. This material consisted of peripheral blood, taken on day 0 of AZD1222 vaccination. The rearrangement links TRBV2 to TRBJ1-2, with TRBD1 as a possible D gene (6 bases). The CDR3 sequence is CASRGDKSYGYTF. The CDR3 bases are TGTGCCAGCAGGGGGGACAAATCCTATGGCTACACCTTC. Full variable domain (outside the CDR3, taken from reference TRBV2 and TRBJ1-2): EPEVTQTPSHQVTQMGQEVILRCVPISNHLYFYWYRQILGQKVEFLVSFYNNEISEKSEIFDDQFSVERPDGSNFTLKIRSTKLEDSAMYFCASRGDKSYGYTFGSGTRLTVV.